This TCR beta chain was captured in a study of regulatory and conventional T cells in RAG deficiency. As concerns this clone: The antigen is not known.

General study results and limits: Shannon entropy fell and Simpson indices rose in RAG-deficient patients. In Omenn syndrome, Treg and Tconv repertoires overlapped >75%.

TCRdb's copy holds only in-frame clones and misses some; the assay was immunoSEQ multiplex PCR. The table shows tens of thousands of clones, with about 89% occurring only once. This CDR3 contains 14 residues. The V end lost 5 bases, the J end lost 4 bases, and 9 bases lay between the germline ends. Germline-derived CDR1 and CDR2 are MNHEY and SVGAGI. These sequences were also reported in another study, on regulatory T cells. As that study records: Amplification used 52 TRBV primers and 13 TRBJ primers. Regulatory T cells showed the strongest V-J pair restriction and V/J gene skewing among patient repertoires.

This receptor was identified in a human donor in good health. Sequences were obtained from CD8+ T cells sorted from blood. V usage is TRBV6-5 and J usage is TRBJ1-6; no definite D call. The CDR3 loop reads CASSPLMYNSPLHF. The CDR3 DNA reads TGTGCCAGCAGTCCTCTGATGTATAATTCACCCCTCCACTTT.